The 24 T cell receptor beta chains below all came from one sample that was sequenced in a study of spatial heterogeneity in lung cancer. These receptors are not linked to any known antigen. TCRdb passed the 5' RACE reads through MiXCR, listing each CDR3 protein once. This sample has thousands of distinct CDR3 sequences, with 11% to 15% found just once. The time point was: sample taken at primary tumor resection. General study points: Counts that tracked tumor mutation counts were those of expanded intratumoral alpha and beta TCRs.

The sample consisted of lung tumor tissue, taken at surgery. These TCRs come from a female donor with early-stage non-small cell lung cancer.

Relative to its sample, this clonotype is medium-sized. This beta chain appears as a stray read in a library generated for alpha chains; its size is not informative. The V call is TRBV7-3, the J call TRBJ1-2, with D tentatively TRBD1 (6 bases). CDR3 length: 17 amino acids. Per the germline V gene, CDR1 is SGHTA and CDR2 is FQGTGA. Trimming cost V 2 bases and J 4 bases, with 20 bases left between them. CDR3 residues: CASSLRPALTGPYGYTF. The CDR3 nucleotides are TGTGCCAGCAGCTTACGCCCGGCGCTGACAGGCCCCTATGGCTACACCTTC.

This clonotype showed up many times. This beta chain is off target for a library built for alpha chains, so its abundance means little. This chain uses TRBV7-9 with TRBJ2-5; D gene uncertain. V dropped 6 bases and J dropped 4 bases, with 9 bases sitting between them. Germline CDR1 SEHNR, CDR2 FQNEAQ (reference sequence). This CDR3 contains 12 residues. In DNA, the CDR3 is TGTGCCAGCAGTTTGATCGGAGAGACCCAGTACTTC. Translating gives CASSLIGETQYF.

This clonotype was recorded at least ten times. This beta chain slipped into a library made for alpha chains as a stray read, so its size is not meaningful. This rearrangement joins TRBV20-1 to TRBJ2-1; 8 bases are shared with TRBD2. The CDR3 runs 17 residues. Germline-derived CDR1 and CDR2 are DFQATT and SNEGSKA (reference sequence). Trimming took 5 bases from V and 5 from J; bases not matched to a gene: 17. Written as DNA, the CDR3 is TGCAGTGCTTCCAGCTTGAGCAGGGGCGGGGGGAACAATGAGCAGTTCTTC. Amino acid sequence: CSASSLSRGGGNNEQFF.

This clonotype appeared many times. This beta chain is a stray read from a library made for alpha chains; its abundance is not meaningful. The chain joins TRBV12-3 or TRBV12-4 to TRBJ2-1; D is possibly TRBD2 (6 bases). This CDR3 comprises 15 residues. V lost 6 bases to trimming and J lost 2 bases, with 14 bases between them. CDR3 sequence: CASRPQWGAYNEQFF. In DNA form, the CDR3 reads TGTGCCAGCAGGCCCCAGTGGGGGGCCTACAATGAGCAGTTCTTC.

This clonotype counts as medium-sized (0.01 to 0.1%). Since it is a stray read in a library aimed at alpha chains, this beta chain has a size that is not meaningful. The chain combines TRBV4-3 with TRBJ2-1; weak D call: TRBD2 (6 bases). Trimming cost V 1 base and J 1 base, with 8 bases left between them. CDR1 and CDR2 from the germline V gene are LGHNA and YSLEER. The CDR3 has 15 amino acids. CDR3: CASSQGRGSYNEQFF. CDR3 in DNA: TGCGCCAGCAGCCAAGGACGGGGGTCCTACAATGAGCAGTTCTTC.

This clonotype was recorded many times. Relative to the germline gene, one junction end is altered; a read error may explain this. As an off-target read in a library built for alpha chains, this beta chain has a frequency of little significance. The rearrangement joins TRBV6-2 or TRBV6-3 to TRBJ2-7; 15 bases agree with TRBD2. CDR1 and CDR2 from the germline V gene are MNHEY and SVGEGT. There are 14 residues in the CDR3. CDR3 nucleotides: TGTGCCAGCAGTTACACGAGGACTAGCGGGGGGGCGGACTTC. Its protein is CASSYTRTSGGADF.

By share of the sample, this clonotype is medium-sized. Since it is a stray read in a library aimed at alpha chains, this beta chain has a size that is not meaningful. V is TRBV14 and J is TRBJ2-2; perhaps TRBD2 as D (6 bases). Germline V CDR1 and CDR2: SGHDN, FVKESK. The CDR3 totals 15 residues. Deletions cut 3 bases from V and 7 bases from J, with 15 bases between. The CDR3 DNA sequence: TGTGCCAGCAGCCAGTATACTAGCACGATCGGGGAGCTGTTTTTT. It encodes CASSQYTSTIGELFF.

In this sample, this clonotype turned up many times. Because this beta chain is a stray read in a library intended to capture alpha chains, its abundance should not be given much weight. The rearrangement uses TRBV19 and TRBJ2-2; 8 nucleotides agree with TRBD1. V lost 6 bases, J lost 6 bases, and 6 bases stayed unmatched. Germline V gives CDR1 LNHDA, CDR2 SQIVND (reference sequence). The CDR3 spans 14 residues. CDR3 sequence (DNA): TGTGCCAGTAGGATTACAGGGGGAGCCGGGGAGCTGTTTTTT. As protein: CASRITGGAGELFF.

At least ten counts were recorded for this clonotype. This beta chain is an off-target read within a library intended for alpha chains, so its frequency means little. V usage is TRBV29-1 and J usage is TRBJ2-1; D possibly corresponds to TRBD1 (6 bases). This CDR3 has 19 amino acids. Trimming took off 5 bases at V and 8 bases at J, with 34 bases between the two ends. From germline, CDR1 is SQVTM and CDR2 ANQGSEA. The CDR3: CSVLDRGLGSGRSGHEQFF. In DNA, the CDR3 is TGCAGCGTTTTGGACAGAGGTCTAGGCTCTGGACGGAGTGGCCATGAGCAGTTCTTC.

Many counts were recorded for this clonotype. As an off-target read in a library built for alpha chains, this beta chain has a frequency of little significance. This chain uses TRBV28 with TRBJ2-3; tentatively, D is TRBD1 or TRBD2 (5 bases each). The germline V gene encodes CDR1 MDHEN and CDR2 SYDVKM. Trimming took 1 base from V and 6 from J, leaving 11 bases between them. This CDR3 region has 14 residues. The CDR3 sequence: CASSLSSRVDTQYF. The CDR3 DNA follows: TGTGCCAGCAGTTTATCTAGCAGGGTGGATACGCAGTATTTT. Filled out from reference TRBV28 and TRBJ2-3, the complete variable domain reads DVKVTQSSRYLVKRTGEKVFLECVQDMDHENMFWYRQDPGLGLRLIYFSYDVKMKEKGDIPEGYSVSREKKERFSLILESASTNQTSMYLCASSLSSRVDTQYFGPGTRLTVL.

This clonotype came up many times. This beta chain is a stray read from a library made for alpha chains; its abundance is not meaningful. The chain uses TRBV2 and TRBJ2-1, with 9 bases lining up with TRBD1. Germline trimming cut 7 bases from V and 6 bases from J; bases unmatched to any gene: 10. Germline V gene sequence: CDR1 SNHLY, CDR2 FYNNEI. The CDR3 is 15 residues long. The CDR3 protein is CASTEGQGPLNEQFF. The CDR3, as DNA: TGTGCCAGCACCGAGGGACAGGGCCCCCTCAATGAGCAGTTCTTC.

Remarks on this clonotype: Since the library was made to target alpha chains, this beta chain is a stray read and its abundance is not meaningful. V usage is TRBV6-2 or TRBV6-3 and J usage is TRBJ2-3; the match to TRBD2 covers 8 bases. The CDR3 extends over 13 amino acids. Germline V gene sequence: CDR1 MNHEY, CDR2 SVGEGT. The ends lost 8 bases at V and 11 bases at J; junction bases unmatched: 12. The CDR3: CASGSGGPYGQYF. The CDR3 DNA is TGTGCCAGCGGAAGCGGGGGCCCCTACGGGCAGTATTTT.

By sample share, this clonotype is medium-sized (0.01 to 0.1%). This beta chain represents an off-target read in a library built for alpha chains; its size is of limited meaning. The gene calls are TRBV12-3 or TRBV12-4 and TRBJ2-3, with no clear D. This CDR3 is 12 amino acids long. V lost 4 bases and J lost 2, with 4 bases in between. The CDR3 DNA reads as TGTGCCAGCAGTTCTGACACAGATACGCAGTATTTT. The encoded protein is CASSSDTDTQYF.

This clonotype is labeled medium-sized. This beta chain is an off-target read within a library intended for alpha chains, so its frequency means little. The chain joins TRBV29-1 to TRBJ1-2; no definite D call. The germline V gene encodes CDR1 SQVTM and CDR2 ANQGSEA. Trimming shortened V by 5 bases and J by 7 bases, and 11 bases separated the two germline ends. This CDR3 spans 11 amino acids. CDR3 DNA: TGCAGCGTTCCCGGGTATGGTGGCTACACCTTC. Translation: CSVPGYGGYTF. The complete variable domain, with remaining parts taken from reference TRBV29-1 and TRBJ1-2, reads SAVISQKPSRDICQRGTSLTIQCQVDSQVTMMFWYRQQPGQSLTLIATANQGSEATYESGFVIDKFPISRPNLTFSTLTVSNMSPEDSSIYLCSVPGYGGYTFGSGTRLTVV.

To note about this clonotype: Since it is a stray read in a library aimed at alpha chains, this beta chain has a size that is not meaningful. This rearrangement joins TRBV20-1 to TRBJ1-6, with D maybe TRBD1 (6 bases). The CDR3 loop spans 14 amino acids. V was clipped by 3 bases and J by 8 bases, with 14 bases between them. Germline CDR1 DFQATT, CDR2 SNEGSKA (reference sequence). The CDR3 nucleotides are TGCAGTGCTAGGGCCGGGACATCCGATTCACCCCTCCACTTT. Amino acids: CSARAGTSDSPLHF.

This clonotype was seen many times. This beta chain was picked up by a library intended for alpha chains and is off target, so its count carries little meaning. The chain carries TRBV5-4 and TRBJ1-1; 7 bases are shared with TRBD1. After removal of 3 bases from V and 0 bases from J, the junction contained 2 bases not matched to a gene. The CDR3 extends over 14 amino acids. Germline values: CDR1 SGHNT, CDR2 YYREEE (reference sequence). The CDR3 DNA follows: TGTGCCAGCAGCTGGCAGGGGGTGAACACTGAAGCTTTCTTT. Amino acid sequence: CASSWQGVNTEAFF. Variable domain in full (rest from reference TRBV5-4 and TRBJ1-1): ETGVTQSPTHLIKTRGQQVTLRCSSQSGHNTVSWYQQALGQGPQFIFQYYREEENGRGNFPPRFSGLQFPNYSSELNVNALELDDSALYLCASSWQGVNTEAFFGQGTRLTVV.

Notes on this clonotype: Found in a library prepared for alpha chains, this beta chain is an off-target read, and its abundance has little meaning. This rearrangement joins TRBV20-1 to TRBJ2-3; D might be TRBD2 (6 bases). Germline assignment: CDR1 DFQATT and CDR2 SNEGSKA (reference sequence). The CDR3 is made up of 15 amino acids. The V and J ends lost 2 bases and 2 bases respectively, with 14 bases between them. CDR3 nucleotides: TGCAGTGCTAGAAAGCTAGCGTCCACCACAGATACGCAGTATTTT. This translates into CSARKLASTTDTQYF.

Regarding this clonotype: This beta chain turned up in a library designed for alpha chains; as an off-target read, its abundance says little. This chain links TRBV28 with TRBJ2-7; 7 bases are a match to TRBD2. The CDR3 covers 13 residues. V was clipped by 3 bases and J by 2 bases; unmatched bases: 1. Germline loops: CDR1 MDHEN, CDR2 SYDVKM. The CDR3 DNA follows: TGTGCCAGCAGTTTGGGGGGGACCTACGAGCAGTACTTC. It codes for CASSLGGTYEQYF.

This clonotype was seen many times. The size of this beta chain means little, since it is a stray read in a library made for alpha chains. This chain links TRBV12-3 or TRBV12-4 with TRBJ1-3, with unresolved D. The V and J ends lost 2 bases and 0 bases respectively, with 2 bases between them. The CDR3 runs 13 residues. The CDR3 bases are TGTGCCAGCAGTTTACGCTCTGGAAACACCATATATTTT. It codes for CASSLRSGNTIYF.

At least ten counts were recorded for this clonotype. This beta chain is a stray read from a library made for alpha chains; its abundance is not meaningful. This chain uses TRBV11-1 with TRBJ2-1; 7 nucleotides line up with TRBD1. This CDR3 region has 14 residues. The V and J ends lost 3 bases and 6 bases, in that order; junction bases with no gene match: 5. CDR1 SGHAT and CDR2 FQDESV come from the germline V gene (reference sequence). In DNA, the CDR3 is TGTGCCAGCAGCTTTAGGGGGCAAGGCAATGAGCAGTTCTTC. It codes for CASSFRGQGNEQFF.

Judged by abundance, this clonotype is medium-sized. This beta chain came through as a stray read in a library set up for alpha chains, and its size says little. This chain connects TRBV7-3 to TRBJ1-5, with D maybe TRBD1 (6 bases). This CDR3 region has 14 residues. V gave up 5 bases and J gave up 0 bases, with 8 bases separating them. CDR1 is SGHTA and CDR2 is FQGTGA in the germline V gene. The chain's CDR3 is CASSMDSSNQPQHF. The CDR3 DNA reads TGTGCCAGCAGCATGGACAGTAGCAATCAGCCCCAGCATTTT.

This clonotype was recorded at least ten times. Little can be read into the size of this beta chain, an off-target read in a library designed for alpha chains. As DNA, the CDR3 is TGTGCCTGGAGCCAAAAAGGCACTGAAGCTTTCTTT. The encoded protein is CAWSQKGTEAFF. The chain joins TRBV30 to TRBJ1-1; no definite D call. The CDR3 totals 12 residues. Between the trimmed V and J ends, which lost 3 bases and 4 bases, there was a span of 9 bases. Germline values: CDR1 GTSNPN, CDR2 SVGIG (reference sequence).

By sample share, this clonotype is medium-sized (0.01 to 0.1%). This beta chain appears as a stray read in a library generated for alpha chains; its size is not informative. The chain joins TRBV20-1 to TRBJ1-5, with D possibly matching TRBD1 (6 bases). V shed 3 bases and J shed 7 bases, with 16 bases lying between them. CDR3 length equals 14 residues. The germline gives CDR1 DFQATT, CDR2 SNEGSKA (reference sequence). This chain's CDR3 is CSASLRDTAQPQHF. The CDR3 DNA follows: TGCAGTGCTAGCCTCCGGGACACCGCGCAGCCCCAGCATTTT.

This clonotype appeared many times. This beta chain lies outside the target of a library built for alpha chains; its clone size means little. The chain couples TRBV7-2 to TRBJ1-1; D gene uncertain. The germline V gene encodes CDR1 SGHTA and CDR2 FQGNSA. Trimming removed 1 base from V and 7 bases from J, with 16 bases in between. This CDR3 region has 15 residues. DNA of the CDR3: TGTGCCAGCAGCTTAGATACCGCCGAATCTCGTGAAGCTTTCTTT. Translated: CASSLDTAESREAFF.